This T cell receptor beta chain emerged from a study of identical twins. Trimming removed 4 bases at V and 0 bases at J, with 15 bases between. CDR1 and CDR2 (germline): DFQATT, SNEGSKA (reference sequence). The CDR3 runs to 15 residues. This clonotype has at least ten counts. Using its own MiXCR run on the 5' RACE reads, TCRdb lists one record per CDR3 protein. The data show approximately 220,000 distinct CDR3 sequences, approximately 8.3% seen once. These data were likewise used in another study, on yellow fever vaccine responses in identical twins.

The chain couples TRBV20-1 to TRBJ1-1, with a weak D call TRBD1 (5 bases). The sequence came from a young woman in good health. The sequenced sample was memory (CD45RO+) T cells sorted from blood. The CDR3 is CSAKYTKGVNTEAFF. The CDR3 DNA follows: TGCAGTGCTAAATACACAAAAGGGGTGAACACTGAAGCTTTCTTT.